One and the same sample provided the 4 T cell receptor beta chains below, sequenced in a study of blood T cell repertoires in COVID-19. Assay used: immunoSEQ multiplex PCR; TCRdb lists only in-frame clones, some missing. The sample shows nearly 100,000 clones, roughly four fifths of them seen only once. Source material: peripheral blood. Source of these receptors: a man aged 65 to 85 with acute or convalescent COVID-19.

This chain uses TRBV5-1 with TRBJ2-2; tentative D call: TRBD1 (5 bases). V lost 2 bases, J lost 4 bases, and 9 bases lay in between. This CDR3 contains 14 residues. Germline CDR1 is SGHRS and CDR2 is YFSETQ. The CDR3 sequence is CASSFTGLTGELFF. The CDR3 nucleotides read TGCGCCAGCAGCTTCACAGGTCTCACCGGGGAGCTGTTTTTT.

V and J are TRBV7-9 and TRBJ1-5; perhaps TRBD1 as D (6 bases). The length of the CDR3 is 14 residues. V was shortened by 5 bases and J by 7 bases, with 15 bases between the two germline ends. Germline V gene sequence: CDR1 SEHNR, CDR2 FQNEAQ (reference sequence). Here the CDR3 reads CASSPAGTMQPQHF. The CDR3 coding sequence is TGTGCCAGCAGCCCGGCCGGGACAATGCAGCCCCAGCATTTT.

The chain recombines TRBV12-3 or TRBV12-4 with TRBJ2-7; 8 positions match TRBD2. After removal of 8 bases from V and 2 bases from J, the junction contained 5 bases not matched to a gene. This CDR3 spans 13 amino acids. The DNA of the CDR3 is TGTGCCAGCGTGAGTAGCGGGGCCTACGAGCAGTACTTC. Amino acid sequence: CASVSSGAYEQYF.

The genes are TRBV12-3 or TRBV12-4 and TRBJ2-3; tentative D call: TRBD1 (6 bases). The CDR3 covers 13 residues. Trimming stripped 7 bases from V and 4 bases from J, with 12 bases between. The CDR3 nucleotides are TGTGCCAGCAATGTACAGGGTTCAGATACGCAGTATTTT. This gives the protein CASNVQGSDTQYF.